The rows below give T cell receptor beta chains drawn from one sample of a study of cytomegalovirus exposure and HLA in healthy donors. This table comes from immunoSEQ multiplex PCR, and its TCRdb copy is limited to in-frame clones, with some not included. The sample consists of some 120,000 clones, 70% to 85% of them appearing once. Sequencing input: PBMCs. The receptors stem from a human donor in good health. Both conserved end residues are part of each CDR3. A D gene is named only where the DNA matches it firmly. Clone size is shown for a subset of rows, as once, few, many or a class of expanded clone.

V gene	clone size	J gene	D gene	CDR3 protein	CDR3 DNA
TRBV2	NA	TRBJ1-5	NA	CASNPGNLHQPQHF	TGTGCCAGCAACCCCGGGAACCTACATCAGCCCCAGCATTTT
TRBV18	NA	TRBJ2-7	TRBD2	CASSPNSLAGNTGSYEQYF	TGTGCCAGCTCACCAAATTCCCTAGCGGGAAATACTGGCTCCTACGAGCAGTACTTC
TRBV11-3	NA	TRBJ2-7	TRBD1	CASSTRDRGSSTYEQYF	TGTGCCAGCAGCACCCGGGACAGGGGCTCCTCAACCTACGAGCAGTACTTC
TRBV9	NA	TRBJ2-7	NA	CASSVMELPYEQYF	TGTGCCAGCAGCGTAATGGAGTTGCCCTACGAGCAGTACTTC
TRBV5-5	NA	TRBJ1-2	TRBD1	CASSGTVIYGYTF	TGTGCCAGCAGCGGGACAGTCATCTATGGCTACACCTTC
TRBV10-1	few	TRBJ2-1	TRBD2	CASSDRAGGPGGQFF	TGCGCCAGCAGTGATCGAGCGGGAGGGCCGGGGGGGCAGTTCTTC
TRBV19	NA	TRBJ1-4	NA	CATSNAANEKLFF	TGTGCCACTTCGAATGCGGCTAATGAAAAACTGTTTTTT
TRBV11-3	NA	TRBJ2-5	TRBD2	CASSLRGEGETQYF	TGTGCCAGCAGCTTACGAGGGGAGGGGGAGACCCAGTACTTC
TRBV25-1	NA	TRBJ1-1	NA	CASSEWAGEAFF	TGTGCCAGCAGTGAATGGGCCGGTGAAGCTTTCTTT
TRBV10-1	NA	TRBJ2-7	NA	CASSQTDNYEQYF	TGCGCCAGCAGTCAGACAGATAACTACGAGCAGTACTTC
TRBV5-1	NA	TRBJ2-7	NA	CASSLAARSEQYF	TGCGCCAGCAGCTTGGCCGCTAGAAGCGAGCAGTACTTC
TRBV9	NA	TRBJ1-1	NA	CASSVVGRGSDTEAFF	TGTGCCAGCAGCGTAGTGGGACGGGGGAGTGACACTGAAGCTTTCTTT
TRBV10-3	few	TRBJ1-1	TRBD1	CAIRPTGDHTEAFF	TGTGCCATCAGACCGACAGGGGATCACACTGAAGCTTTCTTT
TRBV6-5	NA	TRBJ2-7	TRBD2	CASSPATSGSYEQYF	TGTGCCAGCAGTCCAGCGACTAGCGGCTCCTACGAGCAGTACTTC
TRBV28	NA	TRBJ1-3	NA	CASSALGGSGNTIYF	TGTGCCAGCAGCGCGTTGGGGGGTTCAGGAAACACCATATATTTT
TRBV18	NA	TRBJ2-7	NA	CASSPVEGPYEQYF	TGTGCCAGCTCACCCGTGGAGGGTCCCTACGAGCAGTACTTC
TRBV7-3	NA	TRBJ2-1	TRBD2	CASSLTSGRNEQFF	TGTGCCAGCAGCTTGACTAGCGGGAGGAATGAGCAGTTCTTC
TRBV28	once	TRBJ1-2	TRBD1	CASSGGTGGLSIYGYTF	TGTGCCAGCAGTGGCGGGACAGGGGGCCTCTCCATCTATGGCTACACCTTC
TRBV28	NA	TRBJ2-7	TRBD1	CASSRTGTGISYEQYF	TGTGCCAGCAGTCGTACCGGGACAGGGATCTCCTACGAGCAGTACTTC
TRBV19	NA	TRBJ2-7	NA	CASSINQGGEQYF	TGTGCCAGTAGTATTAATCAGGGGGGCGAGCAGTACTTC
TRBV28	NA	TRBJ1-2	TRBD1	CASLQGVGGYTF	TGTGCCAGTCTACAGGGGGTCGGAGGCTACACCTTC
TRBV6-1	NA	TRBJ1-2	TRBD1	CASSSGGTGDGYTF	TGTGCCAGCAGTTCTGGCGGGACAGGGGATGGCTACACCTTC
TRBV29-1	NA	TRBJ1-3	NA	CSVGSSGNTIYF	TGCAGCGTTGGGAGCTCTGGAAACACCATATATTTT
TRBV6-4	NA	TRBJ2-3	NA	CASSESREPDTQYF	TGTGCCAGCAGTGAGAGTCGGGAACCAGATACGCAGTATTTT
TRBV5-5	NA	TRBJ2-7	TRBD1	CASSLVDRGYEQYF	TGTGCCAGCAGCTTGGTCGACAGGGGTTACGAGCAGTACTTC
TRBV21-1	NA	TRBJ2-2	NA	CASTSPLAGGIKDTGELFF	TGTGCCAGCACATCACCCCTAGCGGGAGGCATTAAAGACACCGGGGAGCTGTTTTTT
TRBV7-2	NA	TRBJ2-1	TRBD2	CASSRDGTIPYNEQFF	TGTGCCAGCAGCCGGGACGGGACTATACCCTACAATGAGCAGTTCTTC
TRBV7-2	NA	TRBJ2-7	TRBD2	CATSGLAGGRSYEQYF	TGTGCCACCTCGGGACTGGCGGGAGGACGCTCCTACGAGCAGTACTTC
TRBV19	NA	TRBJ1-4	NA	CASSRYARSNEKLFF	TGTGCCAGTAGTAGATATGCCAGGTCGAATGAAAAACTGTTTTTT
TRBV10-3	NA	TRBJ1-6	NA	CAISETGNSPLHF	TGTGCCATCAGTGAAACAGGGAATTCACCCCTCCACTTT
TRBV28	NA	TRBJ1-1	NA	CASSLSAGWLGEAFF	TGTGCCAGCAGTTTATCGGCAGGGTGGTTAGGTGAAGCTTTCTTT
TRBV6-1	NA	TRBJ2-6	NA	CASSETGSSGANVLTF	TGTGCCAGCAGTGAAACAGGGTCATCTGGGGCCAACGTCCTGACTTTC
TRBV5-1	NA	TRBJ1-1	TRBD1	CASSFLNRGNTEAFF	TGCGCCAGCAGCTTTTTAAACAGGGGGAACACTGAAGCTTTCTTT
TRBV29-1	once	TRBJ2-3	TRBD2	CSAGTSGRDTQYF	TGCAGCGCCGGGACTAGCGGGAGAGATACGCAGTATTTT
TRBV7-8	NA	TRBJ1-1	NA	CASSFQRAMNTEAFF	TGTGCCAGCAGCTTCCAGCGCGCTATGAACACTGAAGCTTTCTTT
TRBV18	NA	TRBJ1-2	TRBD1	CASSQGQNYGYTF	TGTGCCAGCTCACAGGGACAGAACTATGGCTACACCTTC
TRBV28	NA	TRBJ2-7	NA	CASTPGGAGSYEQYF	TGTGCCAGCACCCCCGGTGGAGCCGGGTCCTACGAGCAGTACTTC
TRBV6-1	NA	TRBJ2-7	TRBD2	CASSEWKRETGEQYF	TGTGCCAGCAGTGAATGGAAGCGGGAGACGGGCGAGCAGTACTTC
TRBV2	NA	TRBJ2-1	TRBD2	CASSERSLSGSLISSYNEQFF	TGTGCCAGCAGTGAGCGGTCCCTAAGCGGGAGTTTAATCAGCTCCTACAATGAGCAGTTCTTC
TRBV5-1	NA	TRBJ2-1	TRBD2	CASSQTFGGSRDNEQFF	TGCGCCAGCAGCCAGACATTCGGGGGGTCAAGGGATAATGAGCAGTTCTTC
TRBV27	NA	TRBJ2-1	NA	CASSLGSSSYNEQFF	TGTGCCAGCAGTTTAGGCTCCAGCTCCTACAATGAGCAGTTCTTC
TRBV5-1	few	TRBJ1-3	NA	CASSLDPGGVGNTIYF	TGCGCCAGCAGCTTGGATCCGGGGGGCGTTGGAAACACCATATATTTT